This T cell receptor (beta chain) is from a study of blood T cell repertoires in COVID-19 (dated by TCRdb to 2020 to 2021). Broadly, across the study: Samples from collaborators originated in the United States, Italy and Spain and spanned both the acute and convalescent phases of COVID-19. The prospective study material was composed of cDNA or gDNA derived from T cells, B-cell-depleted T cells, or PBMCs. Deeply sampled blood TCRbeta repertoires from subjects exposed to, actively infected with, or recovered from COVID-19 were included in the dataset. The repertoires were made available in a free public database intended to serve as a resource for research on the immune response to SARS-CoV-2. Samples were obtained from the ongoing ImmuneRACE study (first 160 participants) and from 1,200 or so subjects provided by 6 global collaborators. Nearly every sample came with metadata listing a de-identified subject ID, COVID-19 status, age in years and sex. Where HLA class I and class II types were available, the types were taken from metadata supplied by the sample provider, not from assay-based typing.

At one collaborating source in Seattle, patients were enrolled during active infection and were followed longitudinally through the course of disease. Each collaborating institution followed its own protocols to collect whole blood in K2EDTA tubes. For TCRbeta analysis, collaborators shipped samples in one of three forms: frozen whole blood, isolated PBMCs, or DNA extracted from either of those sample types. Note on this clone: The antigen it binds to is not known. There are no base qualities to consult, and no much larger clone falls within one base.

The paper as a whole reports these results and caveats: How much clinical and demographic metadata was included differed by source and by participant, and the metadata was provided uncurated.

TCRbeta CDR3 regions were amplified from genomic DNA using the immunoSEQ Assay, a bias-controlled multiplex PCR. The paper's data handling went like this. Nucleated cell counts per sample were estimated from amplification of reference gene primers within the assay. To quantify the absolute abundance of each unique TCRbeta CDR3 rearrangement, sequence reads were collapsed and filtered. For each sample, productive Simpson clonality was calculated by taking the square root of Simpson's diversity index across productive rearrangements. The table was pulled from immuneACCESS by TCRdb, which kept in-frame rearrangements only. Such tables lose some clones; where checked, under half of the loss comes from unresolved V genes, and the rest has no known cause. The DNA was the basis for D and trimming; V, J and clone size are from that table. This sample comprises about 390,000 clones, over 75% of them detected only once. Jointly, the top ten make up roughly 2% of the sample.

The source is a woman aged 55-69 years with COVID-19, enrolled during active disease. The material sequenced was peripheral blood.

The encoded CDR3 is CASSQSTDSSPLHF. The sequence in DNA is TGTGCCAGTAGTCAATCCACGGACAGTTCACCCCTCCACTTT. The rearrangement combines TRBV19 with TRBJ1-6; a tentative D match to TRBD1 spans 6 bases. The germline V gene (reference sequence) specifies LNHDA as CDR1 and SQIVND as CDR2. The CDR3 numbers 14 residues from cysteine through phenylalanine. Only the CDR3 region is kept as DNA, spanning 42 bases read in frame from base 1. V is pared back by 5 bases and J by 9 bases, with 14 bases lying between the germline termini.